This TCR beta chain was sequenced for a study of control samples from healthy donors and cancer patients. V was trimmed by 4 bases and J by 8 bases, leaving 13 bases between them. The germline V gene has CDR1 SGDLS and CDR2 YYNGEE. The CDR3 totals 13 residues. The data were produced by immunoSEQ multiplex PCR, yet TCRdb's version contains in-frame clones alone and is incomplete. This table holds 35,000 to 45,000 clones, 75% to 90% found once. The chain recombines TRBV9 with TRBJ1-3; D remains ambiguous. The TCR was taken from a man aged 55 to 69 in good health. The specimen sequenced was blood. The CDR3 bases are TGTGCCAGCAGCCCCGAGGGAGTGCACACCATATATTTT. Encoded protein: CASSPEGVHTIYF.